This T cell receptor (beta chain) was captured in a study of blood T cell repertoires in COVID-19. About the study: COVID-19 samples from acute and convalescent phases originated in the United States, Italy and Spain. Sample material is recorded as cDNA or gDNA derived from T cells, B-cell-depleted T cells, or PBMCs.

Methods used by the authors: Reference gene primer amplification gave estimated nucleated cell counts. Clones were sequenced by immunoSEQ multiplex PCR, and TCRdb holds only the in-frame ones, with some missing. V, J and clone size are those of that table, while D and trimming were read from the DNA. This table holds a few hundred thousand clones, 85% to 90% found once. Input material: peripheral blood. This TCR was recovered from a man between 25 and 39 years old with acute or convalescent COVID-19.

The CDR3 here is CASRLGGQADTQYF. The CDR3 DNA follows: TGTGCCAGCCGGCTGGGGGGGCAAGCAGATACGCAGTATTTT. The genes are TRBV6-5 and TRBJ2-3; D might be TRBD2 (7 bases). Per germline, CDR1 MNHEY and CDR2 SVGAGI. The length of the CDR3 is 14 residues. V shed 8 bases and J shed 4 bases, with 16 bases lying between them.